This T cell receptor beta chain is drawn from a study of monozygotic twins with inflammatory bowel disease. Following a re-call of the 5' RACE reads, TCRdb has one entry per CDR3 protein and lacks DNA. The sample data list approximately 340,000 distinct CDR3 sequences. The CDR3 runs to 14 residues. Germline V CDR1 and CDR2: SGHRS, YFSETQ. The J gene is TRBJ1-1, the V gene TRBV5-1. This receptor was taken from a human donor with ulcerative colitis or Crohn's disease, or a healthy co-twin of an affected twin (not recorded which). Sequences were obtained from blood. The CDR3 sequence is CASSPARKNTEAFF.